The source of this T cell receptor beta chain is a study of shared clonotypes between healthy human individuals (TCRdb year 2020). Some background on the complete study: Three men and a couple of women, aged 18 to 49 years, made up the cohort. For each donor, CD4 naive and CD4 memory were each given three plates, CD8 naive was given two plates, and CD8 memory was given one plate. To estimate repertoire size and how much clonotype sharing occurs between individuals, the study deeply sequenced the blood TCR repertoires of about five healthy adults. To increase sequencing depth and limit assay-specific biases, TCR repertoire library preparation and sequencing were carried out by different laboratories using diverse techniques. Per donor, leukapheresis produced somewhere between about 0.85 and 8.9 billion PBMCs.

Between the V and J ends, shortened by 4 bases and 3 bases respectively, the junction contains 16 bases. From cysteine to phenylalanine, the CDR3 is 15 amino acids long. Of the read, only the CDR3 DNA is kept; its 45 bases are in frame from base 1. From the germline V gene (reference sequence), CDR1 is SGHKS and CDR2 is YYEKEE. Using the deep immunoSEQ assay, TCR CDR3 regions were amplified from genomic DNA by multiplex PCR. For each cell subset, the extracted genomic DNA was distributed evenly across all wells of several immunoSEQ 96-well plates, and each plate served as one replicate. For sorted subsets, approximately 0.2 ug of genomic DNA, equivalent to 25,000 to 35,000 T cell genomes, went into each replicate PCR. Purified libraries were quantified with a Qubit 3.0 fluorometer, sized on a Bioanalyzer 2100, and re-quantified with the KAPA Library Quantification kit. Every immunoSEQ 96-well plate was sequenced on a separate single-read 150-cycle Illumina NextSeq 550 flow cell. The published analysis was carried out like this. Because the immunoSEQ output held only junctional sequences and lacked quality scores, the filtering could not match the filtering applied to full-length reads. To assign V/J genes and CDR3, sequences were annotated against IMGT germline references using PyIR, a Python wrapper for IgBLAST v1.9. Reads with weak V/J assignments (E-value above 1e-6), missing CDR3, stop codons, out-of-frame junctions, or ambiguous translated residues were removed. A V3J clonotype was defined by an identical inferred V gene, J gene, and CDR3 amino acid sequence. Percentage overlap between repertoires was calculated by dividing the number of shared unique clonotypes by the size of the smaller repertoire. Richness of each repertoire was evaluated using RTK rarefaction, the Chao1 estimator, and Recon v2.1 estimates of unobserved clonotypes. Generation probabilities for all TCRbeta clonotypes obtained by the gDNA method from a few donors were computed using OLGA. What TCRdb holds here is the immuneACCESS table cut down to in-frame rearrangements. Part of the clones is not present; checked against another copy, under half of the missing clones reflect an unresolved V gene, and the others are unexplained. The V and J calls and clone size are taken from that table; D and trimming were inferred from the DNA. This sample is represented by roughly 2.5 million clones; around 94% of them were singletons. The top ten hold over 0.12% of the sample.

Summary of the overall study and its limitations: Compared with non-shared clonotypes, clonotypes shared by all four sorted-subset donors had higher generation probabilities. Across a few donors, approximately 4.6% of naive CD4, approximately 3.6% of naive CD8, 2% to 2.5% of memory CD4, and 0.4% of memory CD8 clonotypes were shared. Only blood was sampled, and tissue TCR repertoires likely differ from those in blood. Incomplete sequencing was indicated by rarefaction of sorted-subset datasets, despite the large sequencing depth. The small number of donors limited the genetic and exposure-history diversity represented. Larger estimated clonotype richness was generally found for naive subsets than for memory subsets. Pairwise subsampling led to the expectation that sequencing depth would affect the degree of clonotype sharing among donors.

On this clone: Its antigen is still unknown. It has no much larger one-base neighbor in the sample; base qualities were not kept.

The donors were healthy, HIV-negative adults who had no recently reported acute infections or vaccinations. Every donor was a Caucasian adult residing in Nashville, Tennessee, USA. CD4+ T cells were enriched by magnetic negative selection; naive cells were then positively selected on CD45RA, and the negative fraction formed the memory subset. Blood was obtained by leukapheresis, after which PBMCs were separated by Ficoll-Histopaque density gradient centrifugation and cryopreserved in liquid nitrogen vapor phase. Analytical flow cytometry was used to check the purity and quantity of each magnetically sorted T cell population. Genomic DNA was isolated from every sorted fraction and measured by UV absorbance on a Nanodrop 2000c.

The chain is encoded by TRBV5-5 joined to TRBJ1-1, and TRBD1 may be the D gene, going by 6 matching bases. This clonotype was obtained from a man in his late teens or twenties in good health. The sequenced material came from naive CD4+ T cells sorted from blood. The cell subset or site label, as the study defines it: CD45RA+ positively selected. The nucleotide sequence is TGTGCCAGCAGCACTGGGGGGGCGGCGGACACTGAAGCTTTCTTT. Translated, it reads CASSTGGAADTEAFF.